This is a list of T cell receptor beta chains from one sample in a study of neurological immune-mediated disorders. TCRdb called the 5' RACE reads again in MiXCR, with one record for every CDR3 protein. The data show about 79,000 distinct CDR3 sequences, less than 15% seen once. What was sequenced was PBMCs. The receptors stem from a woman between 45 and 65 years old in good health. Each CDR3 is given with its conserved first and last residue. D genes are given only for firm matches. A row's size may be missing; if present it is once, few, many or a size class.

>TRBV28|-|-|TRBJ2-3
TGTGCCAGCGCCATTTATCCCACGGATACGCAGTATTTT
CASAIYPTDTQYF
>TRBV20-1|many|TRBD1|TRBJ1-2
TGCAGTGCTCCTGAAACAGGGGGCCCCTATGGCTACACCTTC
CSAPETGGPYGYTF
>TRBV5-1|many|-|TRBJ2-1
TGCGCCAGCAGCTTGGGATTAGCGAATGAGCAGTTCTTC
CASSLGLANEQFF
>TRBV7-2|many|-|TRBJ2-5
TGTGCCAGCAGCTTATACAGCATGGAGACCCAGTACTTC
CASSLYSMETQYF
>TRBV6-6|many|TRBD2|TRBJ2-7
TGTGCCAGCACAGACGGGGCGGGAGCGTACGAGCAGTACTTC
CASTDGAGAYEQYF
>TRBV7-8|many|TRBD2|TRBJ2-1
TGTGCCAGCAGCCGGGGACTAGCGGGACCAAATGAGCAGTTCTTC
CASSRGLAGPNEQFF
>TRBV3-1|many|TRBD2|TRBJ2-1
TGTGCCAGCAGCCAAGGGACTAGCGGGGGGTGGCGTGAGCAGTTCTTC
CASSQGTSGGWREQFF
>TRBV3-1|-|-|TRBJ2-7
TGTGCCAGCAGCCAACAGGGTACGCTGGAGCAGTACTTC
CASSQQGTLEQYF
>TRBV15|many|TRBD1|TRBJ1-2
TGTGCCACCAGCAGAACAGGGGTATCTAACTATGGCTACACCTTC
CATSRTGVSNYGYTF
>TRBV5-1|-|TRBD1|TRBJ1-5
TGCGCCAGCAGCCGGACAGGCGAGAATCAGCCCCAGCATTTT
CASSRTGENQPQHF
>TRBV12-3/TRBV12-4|many|TRBD1|TRBJ1-6
TGTGCCAGCAGTCCTAGACAGGGGCGGGGTTCACCCCTCCACTTT
CASSPRQGRGSPLHF
>TRBV29-1|many|-|TRBJ1-6
TGCAGCGCCTCAGTAGGGGACCCCAATTCACCCCTCCACTTT
CSASVGDPNSPLHF
>TRBV12-3/TRBV12-4|many|-|TRBJ2-2
TGTGCCAGCATCTCCACCCAGGGAGGACGAGCCGGGGAGCTGTTTTTT
CASISTQGGRAGELFF
>TRBV6-5|many|-|TRBJ1-2
TGTGCCAGCAGTCCCCCGGCAGGGATGAACTATGGCTACACCTTC
CASSPPAGMNYGYTF
>TRBV20-1|many|TRBD1|TRBJ2-7
TGCAGTGCTTTACCGGGACAGGGGGCTCAATACGAGCAGTACTTC
CSALPGQGAQYEQYF
>TRBV7-2|many|-|TRBJ2-3
TGTGCCAGCAGCTTAGTGTGGGGCCTCGCAGATACGCAGTATTTT
CASSLVWGLADTQYF
>TRBV6-5|many|TRBD1|TRBJ1-1
TGTGCCAGCAGGTATATCAGGGGGCGCCGGACTGAAGCTTTCTTT
CASRYIRGRRTEAFF
>TRBV7-2|-|-|TRBJ1-6
TGTGCCAGCAGCTCGGATGACAGCTATAATTCACCCCTCCACTTT
CASSSDDSYNSPLHF
>TRBV29-1|many|TRBD1|TRBJ2-1
TGCAGCGTTGAATTGGGACAGGGTAGGAACAATGAGCAGTTCTTC
CSVELGQGRNNEQFF
>TRBV6-6|many|-|TRBJ1-1
TGTGCCAGCAATGGACGGGTAGAGAACACTGAAGCTTTCTTT
CASNGRVENTEAFF
>TRBV24-1|many|-|TRBJ2-7
TGTGCCACCAGTGAGGGGGCCGGGGACGAGCAGTACTTC
CATSEGAGDEQYF